This entry lists 3 T cell receptor beta chains sequenced from one sample in a study of blood T cells in healthy people across ages. Primed by a sample-barcoded 5' primer and a J-beta primer mix, a second PCR proceeded for 7 to 11 cycles. MiXCR, applied by TCRdb to the 5' RACE reads, yields one record per CDR3 protein. The data contain 550,000 to 700,000 distinct CDR3 sequences, 27% of them singletons. Sequencing was done on a sample of blood. These receptor sequences come from a woman in her 70s in good health.

This rearrangement joins TRBV11-2 to TRBJ1-4, with 9 bases identical to TRBD1. Germline V CDR1 and CDR2: SGHAT, FQNNGV. This CDR3 contains 16 residues. V shed 5 bases, J shed 6 bases, and the junction held 10 bases outside the gene matches. Here the CDR3 reads CASSGKPGTGYEKLFF. Written as DNA, the CDR3 is TGTGCCAGCAGCGGGAAACCGGGGACAGGGTATGAAAAACTGTTTTTT.

The genes are TRBV3-1 and TRBJ2-1; TRBD1 might be the D (6 bases). This CDR3 contains 13 residues. V lost 4 bases, J lost 8 bases, and 12 bases lay in between. Germline V gives CDR1 LGHDT, CDR2 YNNKEL (reference sequence). The CDR3 region has the DNA TGTGCCAGCAGCCTCCAGGGGAAGTATGAGCAGTTCTTC. Translating it yields CASSLQGKYEQFF.

V and J are TRBV6-5 and TRBJ1-1, with D uncertain. Germline values: CDR1 MNHEY, CDR2 SVGAGI. Trimming left V 0 bases short and J 0 bases short, with 8 bases between. The CDR3 has 15 residues. DNA of the CDR3: TGTGCCAGCAGTTACTCTATGACCTTGAACACTGAAGCTTTCTTT. Protein: CASSYSMTLNTEAFF.